These 16 T cell receptor beta chains originate from one sample sequenced in a study of chemoradiotherapy in HPV16-positive cancers. Some clones are missing from TCRdb's copy, which holds only in-frame ones; the method was immunoSEQ multiplex PCR. The data contain roughly 1,000 clones, 85% of them seen just once; the ten biggest clones take up about 9%. The sample was tumor tissue, taken from a patient who underwent chemoradiotherapy. The source of these receptors is a human donor with HPV-associated anogenital cancer.

V is TRBV19 and J is TRBJ2-3; TRBD2 matches at 8 bases. The J segment lost 4 bases and the V segment lost 5 bases, leaving 2 bases of the junction unmatched. The CDR3 sequence is 13 residues long. CDR1 LNHDA and CDR2 SQIVND come from the germline V gene (reference sequence). The CDR3 sequence is CASSQGLADTQYF. The CDR3 DNA follows: TGTGCCAGTAGTCAGGGACTAGCAGATACGCAGTATTTT. Looking up the rest from reference TRBV19 and TRBJ2-3 gives the full variable domain: DGGITQSPKYLFRKEGQNVTLSCEQNLNHDAMYWYRQDPGQGLRLIYYSQIVNDFQKGDIAEGYSVSREKKESFPLTVTSAQKNPTAFYLCASSQGLADTQYFGPGTRLTVL.

The chain carries TRBV27 and TRBJ1-4, with TRBD1 as a possible D gene (5 bases). Between the trimmed V and J ends, which lost 11 bases and 6 bases, there was a span of 16 bases. The germline CDR1 and CDR2 sequences are MNHEY and SMNVEV (reference sequence). The CDR3 contains 13 residues. CDR3 nucleotide sequence: TGTGCCGGGACTAGACAAGGTGATGAAAAACTGTTTTTT. Translating gives CAGTRQGDEKLFF.

This clone was detected only a few times. The genes are TRBV5-1 and TRBJ2-2; D gene unclear. V dropped 5 bases and J dropped 0 bases, with 8 bases sitting between them. CDR1 and CDR2 (germline): SGHRS, YFSETQ. The CDR3 contains 14 residues. For the CDR3, the DNA is TGCGCCAGCAGAGCAGAGCCGAACACCGGGGAGCTGTTTTTT. This sequence encodes CASRAEPNTGELFF.

The chain has TRBV27 and TRBJ2-4, with 7 bases fitting TRBD1. Per germline, CDR1 MNHEY and CDR2 SMNVEV (reference sequence). There are 15 residues in the CDR3. V lost 5 bases and J lost 0; bases outside the gene matches: 4. CDR3 protein: CASSLGTEAKNIQYF. The CDR3 region has the DNA TGTGCCAGCAGTCTAGGGACAGAAGCCAAAAACATTCAGTACTTC.

In this sample, this clone turned up once. V gene TRBV2 combines with J gene TRBJ2-1; TRBD2 aligns across 10 bases. With 3 bases clipped from V and 8 bases from J, the junction kept 7 bases outside the gene matches. The CDR3 is 15 residues long. CDR1 and CDR2 from the germline V gene are SNHLY and FYNNEI. CDR3 amino acids: CASSEGLAGVHEQFF. The CDR3 DNA reads as TGTGCCAGCAGTGAGGGGCTAGCGGGGGTTCATGAGCAGTTCTTC.

This rearrangement joins TRBV6-5 to TRBJ2-2, with TRBD2 matching 9 bases. This CDR3 has 15 amino acids. Losses at the gene ends were 5 bases for V and 7 bases for J; bases not matched to a gene: 8. Germline V gene sequence: CDR1 MNHEY, CDR2 SVGAGI. The CDR3 reads CASSPPGLADGELFF. CDR3 sequence (DNA): TGTGCCAGCAGTCCCCCGGGACTAGCAGACGGGGAGCTGTTTTTT.

CDR3 in amino acids: CASSLTGVGETQYF. The CDR3 DNA is TGTGCCAGTAGTCTTACAGGGGTGGGGGAGACCCAGTACTTC. The genes are TRBV19 and TRBJ2-5; 7 bases agree with TRBD1. Germline loops: CDR1 LNHDA, CDR2 SQIVND (reference sequence). This CDR3 is built from 14 residues. With V trimmed by 5 bases and J by 5 bases, 8 bases remained unmatched.

The chain has TRBV5-6 and TRBJ1-3, with TRBD1 matching over 8 bases. Per the germline V gene, CDR1 is SGHDT and CDR2 is YYEEEE. The V gene end was trimmed by 5 bases and the J gene end by 4 bases; junction bases not matched to a gene: 5. CDR3 length: 14 residues. CDR3 DNA: TGTGCCAGCAGGTCCAGGGGGCACGGAAACACCATATATTTT. It specifies CASRSRGHGNTIYF.

The V call is TRBV28, the J call TRBJ1-1; D unclear. Germline V CDR1 and CDR2: MDHEN, SYDVKM. V was clipped by 7 bases and J by 3 bases, with 15 bases between them. This CDR3 has 14 amino acids. Here the CDR3 reads CASIFGSVYTEAFF. The DNA of the CDR3 is TGTGCCAGCATTTTCGGGTCGGTGTACACTGAAGCTTTCTTT.

The chain couples TRBV6-6 to TRBJ1-3; TRBD1 agrees at 7 bases. V dropped 10 bases and J dropped 0; count of bases not matched to a gene: 9. The length of the CDR3 is 15 residues. From germline, CDR1 is MNHNY and CDR2 SVGAGI (reference sequence). The CDR3 DNA sequence: TGTGCCACCAACCGAGGGGGCGGCTCTGGAAACACCATATATTTT. Translated: CATNRGGGSGNTIYF.

V usage is TRBV18 and J usage is TRBJ2-7; the D is unclear. The CDR3 loop spans 14 amino acids. Per germline, CDR1 KGHSH and CDR2 LQKENI. V was trimmed by 3 bases and J by 5 bases, leaving 14 bases between them. The CDR3 is CASSPFGLSDEQYF. In DNA form, the CDR3 reads TGTGCCAGCTCACCGTTCGGCCTATCGGACGAGCAGTACTTC.

The chain links TRBV14 to TRBJ2-3; the D is unclear. V was cut by 6 bases and J by 14 bases, with 18 bases left in between. This CDR3 region has 12 residues. Germline CDR1 and CDR2: SGHDN and FVKESK. The CDR3 is CASSPIGTSLYF. CDR3 nucleotide sequence: TGTGCCAGCAGTCCTATTGGCACCTCTCTGTATTTT.

V and J are TRBV7-8 and TRBJ2-1; 8 bases align to TRBD2. J lost 4 bases, V lost 2 bases, and 7 bases had no gene match. This CDR3 has 16 amino acids. In germline, CDR1 is SGHVS, CDR2 FQNEAQ. The CDR3 sequence is CASSLNAGGIYNEQFF. CDR3 nucleotides: TGTGCCAGCAGCTTAAATGCGGGGGGCATTTACAATGAGCAGTTCTTC.

The genes are TRBV25-1 and TRBJ2-1; D perhaps matches TRBD1 (5 bases). Trimming left V 2 bases short and J 9 bases short, with 17 bases between. From germline, CDR1 is MGHDK and CDR2 SYGVNS. This CDR3 contains 15 residues. The CDR3 sequence is CASSEQGARVGEQFF. The CDR3 DNA sequence: TGTGCCAGCAGTGAACAGGGTGCCCGAGTGGGTGAGCAGTTCTTC.

This chain connects TRBV27 to TRBJ2-3; D possibly corresponds to TRBD2 (5 bases). The germline V gene encodes CDR1 MNHEY and CDR2 SMNVEV (reference sequence). V dropped 10 bases and J dropped 6 bases, with 11 bases sitting between them. CDR3 length equals 11 residues. CDR3 in amino acids: CANSGSDTQYF. The CDR3 coding sequence is TGTGCCAACTCGGGGAGCGATACGCAGTATTTT.

This clone showed up just a few times. J is TRBJ2-7 and V is TRBV27; 7 bases are a match to TRBD2. Germline loops: CDR1 MNHEY, CDR2 SMNVEV (reference sequence). The CDR3 is made up of 13 amino acids. Trimming cost V 0 bases and J 7 bases; bases outside gene matches: 3. In nucleotides, the CDR3 is TGTGCCAGCAGTTTATCGGTCGGGGGGGAGCAGTACTTC. It yields the protein CASSLSVGGEQYF.